This T cell receptor (beta chain) was obtained from a study of cytomegalovirus exposure and HLA in healthy donors. Study-wide points: Sequencing likely generated an artifact that appeared as a cluster of highly shared sequence variants.

V trimming: 4 bases; J trimming: 0 bases; junction bases outside the gene matches: 12. This CDR3 comprises 19 residues. Per germline, CDR1 KGHSH and CDR2 LQKENI. Concerning this clone itself: Its antigen is unidentified.

It was with 60 Vbeta and 13 Jbeta primers that the PCR ran. Sequencing was performed with immunoSEQ multiplex PCR; in TCRdb, only in-frame clones are kept and a portion is missing. The table records approximately 160,000 clones, over 60% of them present only once. The J gene is TRBJ1-5, the V gene TRBV18, with 10 bases lining up with TRBD1. The clonotype comes from a woman aged 25 to 39 in good health and CMV-seropositive. Sequencing was performed on PBMCs. For the CDR3, the DNA is TGTGCCAGCTCACTTCTCTCGGGACAGGGGACTTATAGCAATCAGCCCCAGCATTTT. This encodes CASSLLSGQGTYSNQPQHF.